This T cell receptor (beta chain) was recovered during a study of blood T cells in healthy people across ages. The overall study: Using template switching, researchers captured about one barcoded beta molecule for each two T cells. Overall study results and limits: The unsorted PBMCs prevented any conclusive comparison of naive versus antigen-experienced cells.

In its sample, this clonotype was seen a few times. Antigen unknown. A sample-barcoded 5' primer and a J-beta primer mix were used in a second PCR of roughly 6 to 11 cycles. Each cDNA molecule, via a template-switch adaptor with 12 random nucleotides, was tagged. TCRdb analysed the 5' RACE reads with MiXCR anew, one entry per CDR3 protein. The table records about 930,000 distinct CDR3 sequences, under 35% of them present only once. Trimming stripped 2 bases from V and 5 bases from J, with 13 bases between. Germline V gene sequence: CDR1 MNHEY, CDR2 SMNVEV (reference sequence). CDR3 length: 15 amino acids. These data were also reused for a study on T cells of mothers and their children. From that paper: The M1S primer of the second PCR added sample barcodes and 2-4 random nucleotides.

This chain connects TRBV27 to TRBJ1-5; D unresolved. This TCR derives from a woman between 40 and 50 years old in good health. Sample: blood. As DNA, the CDR3 is TGTGCCAGCAGTTTACTGGGCAGGAGTGATCAGCCCCAGCATTTT. Protein: CASSLLGRSDQPQHF.